The T cell receptor beta chain under discussion was sequenced for a study of T cell responses to AZD1222 COVID-19 vaccine. Notes on the study in general: Spike regions recognized by vaccine-associated CD4 TCRs spanned the protein, led by 160-218 and 743-854.

Sequenced by immunoSEQ multiplex PCR; TCRdb stores in-frame clones only, minus some. Of 180,000 or so clones in the sample, around 89% are singletons; the top ten hold roughly 4%. This clone was seen a single time. The target antigen is unknown. This sample comprised peripheral blood, obtained 28 days after the second dose of the MenACWY control vaccine. The sequence derives from an adult who received the MenACWY meningococcal vaccine as a control.

The CDR3 DNA is TGTGCCACCAGCAGACCCGGGATTAGCTCCTACGAGCAGTACTTC. It encodes CATSRPGISSYEQYF. The V and J genes are TRBV15 and TRBJ2-7; TRBD2 is a possible D gene (5 bases). Germline CDR1 and CDR2: LNHNV and YYDKDF (reference sequence). The length of the CDR3 is 15 residues. V lost 2 bases to trimming and J lost 0 bases, with 11 bases between them.